The 2 T cell receptor beta chains presented below share a single source sample, sequenced in a study of blood T cell repertoires in COVID-19. TCRdb keeps only in-frame clones here, not all; method: immunoSEQ multiplex PCR. The sample lists 150,000 to 200,000 clones, roughly 82% occurring once. Specimen: PBMCs or T cells enriched from blood (not recorded which). All receptors come from a woman in her fifties or sixties with acute COVID-19.

This clone was seen a handful of times. This chain joins TRBV6-5 and TRBJ2-1; D not resolved. Germline V gene sequence: CDR1 MNHEY, CDR2 SVGAGI. The V gene lost 5 bases and the J gene lost 7 bases, with 18 bases spanning the gap. The CDR3 is made up of 15 amino acids. The CDR3 protein is CASSLRLVIGNEQFF. The CDR3 DNA sequence: TGTGCCAGCAGTCTACGGCTAGTGATTGGGAATGAGCAGTTCTTC.

The rearrangement uses TRBV7-9 and TRBJ1-1, with TRBD1 as a possible D gene (5 bases). The CDR3 contains 13 residues. Germline lookup yields CDR1 SEHNR and CDR2 FQNEAQ (reference sequence). Between the trimmed V and J ends, which lost 5 bases and 2 bases, there was a span of 9 bases. This chain's CDR3 is CASSQTGNTEAFF. The DNA for the CDR3 is TGTGCCAGCAGCCAAACAGGAAACACTGAAGCTTTCTTT.